This entry concerns a single T cell receptor beta chain. Antigen: not known. Per the germline V gene, CDR1 is SGHVS and CDR2 is FNYEAQ. Trimming stripped 5 bases from V and 5 bases from J, with 16 bases between. This CDR3 has 14 amino acids. This sample was included in a study of cytomegalovirus exposure and HLA in healthy donors. Study details: Some 200 million T cells yielded 120 million or so unique TCR beta sequences, as an earlier analysis found. Notes on the study in general: A later analysis linked a missense DCLRE1C variant to TCR beta V- and J-gene trimming. The study carried out a later analysis of TCR beta sequences. It associated 15,000 to 20,000 of them with specific HLA alleles at a false discovery rate of 0.05. As a later analysis revealed, most CMV-associated TCR beta chains appeared HLA-restricted.

Vbeta (60) and Jbeta (13) primers were used in the PCR. Profiled with immunoSEQ multiplex PCR; TCRdb holds only in-frame clones, not every one. This table holds tens of thousands of clones, roughly three quarters found once. The sequencing sample was made of PBMCs. This clonotype was obtained from a woman in her twenties or thirties in good health and CMV-seropositive. This chain joins TRBV7-6 and TRBJ2-7; D call uncertain. The CDR3 sequence is CASSADSTADEQYF. CDR3 DNA sequence: TGTGCCAGCAGCGCTGACTCCACGGCGGACGAGCAGTACTTC.